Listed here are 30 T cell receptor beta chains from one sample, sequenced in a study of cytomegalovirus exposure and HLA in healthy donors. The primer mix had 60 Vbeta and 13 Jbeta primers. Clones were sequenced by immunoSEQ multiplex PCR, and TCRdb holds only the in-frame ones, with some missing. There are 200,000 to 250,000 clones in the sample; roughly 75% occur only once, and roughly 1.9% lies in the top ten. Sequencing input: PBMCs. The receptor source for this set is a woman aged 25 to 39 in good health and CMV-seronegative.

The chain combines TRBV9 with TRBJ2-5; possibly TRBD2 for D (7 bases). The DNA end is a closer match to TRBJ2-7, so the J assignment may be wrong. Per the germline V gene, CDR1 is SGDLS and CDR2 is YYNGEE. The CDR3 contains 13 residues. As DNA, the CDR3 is TGTGCCAGCAGCGTACGGGGGGCCGGCGAGCAGTACTTC. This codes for CASSVRGAGEQYF.

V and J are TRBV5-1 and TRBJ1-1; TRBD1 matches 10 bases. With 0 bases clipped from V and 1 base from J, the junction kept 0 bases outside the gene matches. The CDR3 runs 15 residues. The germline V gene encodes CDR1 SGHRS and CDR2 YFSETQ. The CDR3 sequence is CASSLGQGANTEAFF. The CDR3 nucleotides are TGCGCCAGCAGCTTGGGACAGGGGGCGAACACTGAAGCTTTCTTT.

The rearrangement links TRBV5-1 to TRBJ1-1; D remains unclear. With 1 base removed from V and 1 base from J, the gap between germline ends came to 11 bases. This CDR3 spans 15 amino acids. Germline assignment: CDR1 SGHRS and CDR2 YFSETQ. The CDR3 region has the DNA TGCGCCAGCAGCTTGATGGTCGGTTCGAACACTGAAGCTTTCTTT. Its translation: CASSLMVGSNTEAFF.

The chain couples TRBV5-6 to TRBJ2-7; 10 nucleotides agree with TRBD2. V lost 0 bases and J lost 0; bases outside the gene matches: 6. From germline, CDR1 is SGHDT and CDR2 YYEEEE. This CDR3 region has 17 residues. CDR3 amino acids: CASSLGAGTSVSYEQYF. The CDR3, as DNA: TGTGCCAGCAGCTTGGGGGCCGGGACTAGCGTCTCCTACGAGCAGTACTTC.

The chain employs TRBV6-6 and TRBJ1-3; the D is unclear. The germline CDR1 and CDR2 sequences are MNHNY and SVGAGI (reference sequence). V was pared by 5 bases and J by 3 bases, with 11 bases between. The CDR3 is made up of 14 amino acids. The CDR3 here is CASSVTEVGNTIYF. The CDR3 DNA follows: TGTGCCAGCAGTGTCACGGAGGTTGGAAACACCATATATTTT.

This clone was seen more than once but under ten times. Here the CDR3 DNA reads TGTGCCAGTACCTCCCCCCCAGGGGGCTACGGTTTCAACTATGGCTACACCTTC. The encoded protein is CASTSPPGGYGFNYGYTF. The V call is TRBV19, the J call TRBJ1-2; 8 bases agree with TRBD1. The length of the CDR3 is 18 residues. The germline V gene has CDR1 LNHDA and CDR2 SQIVND (reference sequence). After removal of 7 bases from V and 2 bases from J, the junction contained 18 bases not matched to a gene. Combining the CDR3 with reference TRBV19 and TRBJ1-2 gives the whole variable domain DGGITQSPKYLFRKEGQNVTLSCEQNLNHDAMYWYRQDPGQGLRLIYYSQIVNDFQKGDIAEGYSVSREKKESFPLTVTSAQKNPTAFYLCASTSPPGGYGFNYGYTFGSGTRLTVV.

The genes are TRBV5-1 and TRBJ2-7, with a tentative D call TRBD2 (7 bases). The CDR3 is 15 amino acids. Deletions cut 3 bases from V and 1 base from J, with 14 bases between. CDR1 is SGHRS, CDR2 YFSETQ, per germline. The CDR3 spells CASSWGGLGSYEQYF. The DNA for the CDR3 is TGCGCCAGCAGCTGGGGGGGGCTGGGGTCCTACGAGCAGTACTTC.

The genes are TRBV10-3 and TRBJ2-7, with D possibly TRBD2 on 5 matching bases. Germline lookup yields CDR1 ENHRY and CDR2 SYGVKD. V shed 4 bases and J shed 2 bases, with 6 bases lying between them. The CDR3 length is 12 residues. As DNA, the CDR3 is TGTGCCATCAGTGCGGGGACCTACGAGCAGTACTTC. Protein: CAISAGTYEQYF.

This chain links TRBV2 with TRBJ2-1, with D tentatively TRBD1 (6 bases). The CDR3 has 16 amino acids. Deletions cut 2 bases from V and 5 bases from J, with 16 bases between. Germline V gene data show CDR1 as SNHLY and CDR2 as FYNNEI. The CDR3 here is CASSETTYGTNNEQFF. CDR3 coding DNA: TGTGCCAGCAGTGAAACCACCTACGGGACAAACAATGAGCAGTTCTTC.

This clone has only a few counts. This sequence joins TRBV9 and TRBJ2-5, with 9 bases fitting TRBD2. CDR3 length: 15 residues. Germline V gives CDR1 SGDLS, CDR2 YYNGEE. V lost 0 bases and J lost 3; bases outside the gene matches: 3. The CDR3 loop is CASSVAASGEETQYF. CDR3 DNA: TGTGCCAGCAGCGTAGCGGCTAGCGGGGAAGAGACCCAGTACTTC.

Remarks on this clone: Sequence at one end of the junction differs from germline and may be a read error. The CDR3 DNA follows: TGCGCCAGCAGGACAACGACAGGGGGCGCCTTTAAGGCCTTC. Its translation is CASRTTTGGAFKAF. The chain couples TRBV5-1 to TRBJ1-2; 10 bases map to TRBD1. The CDR3 totals 14 residues. Germline V gene lookup returns CDR1 SGHRS and CDR2 YFSETQ. Filled out from reference TRBV5-1 and TRBJ1-2, the complete variable domain reads KAGVTQTPRYLIKTRGQQVTLSCSPISGHRSVSWYQQTPGQGLQFLFEYFSETQRNKGNFPGRFSGRQFSNSRSEMNVSTLELGDSALYLCASRTTTGGAFKAFGSGTRLTVV.

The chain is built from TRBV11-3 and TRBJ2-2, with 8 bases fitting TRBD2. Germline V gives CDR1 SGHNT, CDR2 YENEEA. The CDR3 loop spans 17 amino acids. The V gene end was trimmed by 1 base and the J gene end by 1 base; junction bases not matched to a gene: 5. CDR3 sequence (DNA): TGTGCCAGCAGCTTAGGCGAGGGACTAGAGAACACCGGGGAGCTGTTTTTT. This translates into CASSLGEGLENTGELFF.

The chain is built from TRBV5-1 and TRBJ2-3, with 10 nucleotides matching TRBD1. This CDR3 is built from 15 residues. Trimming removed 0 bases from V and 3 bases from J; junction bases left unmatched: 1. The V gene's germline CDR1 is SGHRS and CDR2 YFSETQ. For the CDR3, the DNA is TGCGCCAGCAGCTTGGGGACAGGGGGAACAGATACGCAGTATTTT. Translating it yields CASSLGTGGTDTQYF. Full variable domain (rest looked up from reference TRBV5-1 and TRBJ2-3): KAGVTQTPRYLIKTRGQQVTLSCSPISGHRSVSWYQQTPGQGLQFLFEYFSETQRNKGNFPGRFSGRQFSNSRSEMNVSTLELGDSALYLCASSLGTGGTDTQYFGPGTRLTVL.

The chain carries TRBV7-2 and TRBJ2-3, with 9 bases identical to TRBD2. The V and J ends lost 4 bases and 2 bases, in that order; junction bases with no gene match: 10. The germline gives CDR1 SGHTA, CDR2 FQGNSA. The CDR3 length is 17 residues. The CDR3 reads CASSSLPSGVHTDTQYF. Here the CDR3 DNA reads TGTGCCAGCAGCTCCCTCCCTAGCGGGGTGCACACAGATACGCAGTATTTT.

CDR3 sequence (DNA): TGTGCCAGCTCCCGTCCCGGGACAGGGACTGGGCAGTACTTC. Translation: CASSRPGTGTGQYF. This rearrangement joins TRBV18 to TRBJ2-5; 9 bases map to TRBD1. Trimming removed 6 bases from V and 11 bases from J; junction bases left unmatched: 13. Germline V gives CDR1 KGHSH, CDR2 LQKENI. This CDR3 is 14 amino acids long.

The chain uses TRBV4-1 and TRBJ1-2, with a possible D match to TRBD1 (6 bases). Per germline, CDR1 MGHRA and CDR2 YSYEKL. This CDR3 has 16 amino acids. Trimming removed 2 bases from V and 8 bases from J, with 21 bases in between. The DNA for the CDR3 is TGCGCCAGCAGCCAACGCCCCGGGCGGGGGCCGGGAGGCTACACCTTC. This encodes CASSQRPGRGPGGYTF.

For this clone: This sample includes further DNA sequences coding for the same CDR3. The CDR3 sequence: CASSPDRARTEAFF. DNA of the CDR3: TGTGCCAGCAGCCCAGACAGGGCGAGAACTGAAGCTTTCTTT. V and J are TRBV7-9 and TRBJ1-1, with 7 bases matching TRBD1. CDR3 length equals 14 residues. Germline CDR1 SEHNR, CDR2 FQNEAQ (reference sequence). The J segment lost 5 bases and the V segment lost 5 bases, leaving 8 bases of the junction unmatched.

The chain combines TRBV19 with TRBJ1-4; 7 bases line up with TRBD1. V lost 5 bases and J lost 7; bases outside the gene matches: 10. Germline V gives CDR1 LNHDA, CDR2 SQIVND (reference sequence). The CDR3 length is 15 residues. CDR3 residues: CASSGRQGLGEKLFF. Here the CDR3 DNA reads TGTGCCAGTAGTGGGCGACAGGGATTGGGTGAAAAACTGTTTTTT. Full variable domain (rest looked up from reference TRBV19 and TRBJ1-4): DGGITQSPKYLFRKEGQNVTLSCEQNLNHDAMYWYRQDPGQGLRLIYYSQIVNDFQKGDIAEGYSVSREKKESFPLTVTSAQKNPTAFYLCASSGRQGLGEKLFFGSGTQLSVL.

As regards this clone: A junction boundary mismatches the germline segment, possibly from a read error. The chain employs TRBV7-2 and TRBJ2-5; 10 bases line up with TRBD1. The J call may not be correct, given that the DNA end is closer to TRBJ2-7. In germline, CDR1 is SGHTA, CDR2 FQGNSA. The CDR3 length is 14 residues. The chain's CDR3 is CASSRQGASNEQYF. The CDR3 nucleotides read TGTGCCAGCAGTCGACAGGGGGCCTCCAACGAGCAGTACTTC.

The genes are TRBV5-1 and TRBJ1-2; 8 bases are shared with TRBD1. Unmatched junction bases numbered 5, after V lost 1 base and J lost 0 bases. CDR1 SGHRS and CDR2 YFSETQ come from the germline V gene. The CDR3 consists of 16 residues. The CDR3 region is CASSLTQGAANYGYTF. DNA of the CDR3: TGCGCCAGCAGCTTGACCCAGGGGGCGGCTAACTATGGCTACACCTTC.

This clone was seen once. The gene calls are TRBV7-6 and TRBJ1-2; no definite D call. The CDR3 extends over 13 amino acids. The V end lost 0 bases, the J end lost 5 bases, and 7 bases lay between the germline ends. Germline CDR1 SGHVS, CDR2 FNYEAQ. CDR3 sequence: CASSLAAGYGYTF. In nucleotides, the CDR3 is TGTGCCAGCAGCTTAGCGGCAGGATATGGCTACACCTTC. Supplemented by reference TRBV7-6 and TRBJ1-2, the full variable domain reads GAGVSQSPRYKVTKRGQDVALRCDPISGHVSLYWYRQALGQGPEFLTYFNYEAQQDKSGLPNDRFSAERPEGSISTLTIQRTEQRDSAMYRCASSLAAGYGYTFGSGTRLTVV.

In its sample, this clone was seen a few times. Here the CDR3 reads CASSLEQGYTF. As DNA, the CDR3 is TGTGCCAGCAGCCTCGAACAAGGCTACACCTTC. The chain couples TRBV7-9 to TRBJ1-2; no clear D. CDR1 is SEHNR, CDR2 FQNEAQ, per germline (reference sequence). V lost 5 bases to trimming and J lost 8 bases, with 9 bases between them. This CDR3 is built from 11 residues.

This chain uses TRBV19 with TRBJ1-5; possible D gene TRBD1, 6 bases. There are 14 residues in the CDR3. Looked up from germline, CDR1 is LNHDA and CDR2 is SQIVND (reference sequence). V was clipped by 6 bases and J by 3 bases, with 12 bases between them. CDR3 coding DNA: TGTGCCAGTAGCGAAACAGGGCCCAATCAGCCCCAGCATTTT. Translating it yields CASSETGPNQPQHF.

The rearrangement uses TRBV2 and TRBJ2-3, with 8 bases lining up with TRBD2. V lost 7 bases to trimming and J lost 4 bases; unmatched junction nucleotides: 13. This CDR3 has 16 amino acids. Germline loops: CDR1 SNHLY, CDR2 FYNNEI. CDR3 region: CASTNDGGAGADTQYF. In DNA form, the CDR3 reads TGTGCCAGCACCAACGACGGGGGGGCGGGGGCAGATACGCAGTATTTT.

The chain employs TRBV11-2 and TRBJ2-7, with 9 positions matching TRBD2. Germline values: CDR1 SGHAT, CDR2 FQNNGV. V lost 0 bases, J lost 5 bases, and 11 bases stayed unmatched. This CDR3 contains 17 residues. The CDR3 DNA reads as TGTGCCAGCAGCTTAGAAGCGGGAGGCCTTGAGGGTGACGAGCAGTACTTC. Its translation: CASSLEAGGLEGDEQYF.

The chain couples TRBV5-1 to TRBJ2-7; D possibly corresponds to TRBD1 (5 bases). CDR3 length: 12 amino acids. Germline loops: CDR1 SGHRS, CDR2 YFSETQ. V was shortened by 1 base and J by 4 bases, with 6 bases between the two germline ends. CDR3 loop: CASSLTGYEQYF. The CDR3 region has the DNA TGCGCCAGCAGCTTGACAGGTTACGAGCAGTACTTC.

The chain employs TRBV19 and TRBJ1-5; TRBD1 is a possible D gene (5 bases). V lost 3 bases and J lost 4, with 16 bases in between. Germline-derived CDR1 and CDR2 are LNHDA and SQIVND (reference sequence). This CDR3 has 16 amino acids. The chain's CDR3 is CASSIRGSGGNQPQHF. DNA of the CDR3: TGTGCCAGTAGTATCCGGGGCTCGGGAGGGAATCAGCCCCAGCATTTT. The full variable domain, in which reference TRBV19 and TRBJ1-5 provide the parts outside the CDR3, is DGGITQSPKYLFRKEGQNVTLSCEQNLNHDAMYWYRQDPGQGLRLIYYSQIVNDFQKGDIAEGYSVSREKKESFPLTVTSAQKNPTAFYLCASSIRGSGGNQPQHFGDGTRLSIL.

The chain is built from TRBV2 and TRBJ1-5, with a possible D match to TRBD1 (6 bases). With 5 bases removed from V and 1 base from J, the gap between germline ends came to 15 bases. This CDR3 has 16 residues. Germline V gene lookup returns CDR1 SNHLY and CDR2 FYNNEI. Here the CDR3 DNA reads TGTGCCAGCAGTTATTTCGCCAGGGGCAGCAATCAGCCCCAGCATTTT. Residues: CASSYFARGSNQPQHF.

The CDR3 reads CASSKEGPADSNQPQHF. The DNA for the CDR3 is TGTGCCAGCAGCAAAGAGGGGCCAGCAGATAGCAATCAGCCCCAGCATTTT. The J gene is TRBJ1-5, the V gene TRBV21-1; the D call TRBD1 from the table was never checked on the DNA. TRBV21-1 is marked as a pseudogene. The CDR3 is made up of 17 amino acids.

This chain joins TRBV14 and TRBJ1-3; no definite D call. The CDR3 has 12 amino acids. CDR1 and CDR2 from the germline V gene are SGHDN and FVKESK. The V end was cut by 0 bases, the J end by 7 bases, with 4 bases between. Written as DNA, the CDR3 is TGTGCCAGCAGCCAAGATCGTAACACCATATATTTT. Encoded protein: CASSQDRNTIYF.